Listed below are T cell receptor beta chains from one sample, sequenced in a study of OX40 agonist ivuxolimab in advanced cancers. Measured with immunoSEQ multiplex PCR; TCRdb has only the in-frame clones, and not every one. The profile shows around 70,000 clones, 70% to 90% of them singletons. The source material was CD4+ or CD8+ T cells sorted from blood, sampled in a trial of the OX40 agonist ivuxolimab. The receptors shown here come from an adult with an advanced solid tumor such as melanoma, head and neck, liver or kidney cancer. Both conserved end residues are part of each CDR3.

CDR3 | J | V
CASSLGQASYEQYF | TRBJ2-7 | TRBV7-2
CASSLDRGSPLHF | TRBJ1-6 | TRBV7-8
CASSGGVNNEQFF | TRBJ2-1 | TRBV2
CASSLVTQETQYF | TRBJ2-5 | TRBV7-2
CASSYDGNTEAFF | TRBJ1-1 | TRBV5-7
CASSYAESNQPQHF | TRBJ1-5 | TRBV6-6
CASSQDTENTEAFF | TRBJ1-1 | TRBV4-2
CASSLQGVQETQYF | TRBJ2-5 | TRBV5-1
CASSLMPNTGELFF | TRBJ2-2 | TRBV11-2
CASTGSYGGELFF | TRBJ2-2 | TRBV28
CASSFVVGAPNTGELFF | TRBJ2-2 | TRBV7-2
CASSWGPSTDTQYF | TRBJ2-3 | TRBV7-9
CASRRMGATDTQYF | TRBJ2-3 | TRBV30
CAISPTGGEEDTQYF | TRBJ2-3 | TRBV10-3
CASSPIIREVETQYF | TRBJ2-5 | TRBV18
CASSIVQRNTEAFF | TRBJ1-1 | TRBV19
CASSIPTGTGGSGYTF | TRBJ1-2 | TRBV19
CASRSEEQAQYF | TRBJ2-7 | TRBV7-9